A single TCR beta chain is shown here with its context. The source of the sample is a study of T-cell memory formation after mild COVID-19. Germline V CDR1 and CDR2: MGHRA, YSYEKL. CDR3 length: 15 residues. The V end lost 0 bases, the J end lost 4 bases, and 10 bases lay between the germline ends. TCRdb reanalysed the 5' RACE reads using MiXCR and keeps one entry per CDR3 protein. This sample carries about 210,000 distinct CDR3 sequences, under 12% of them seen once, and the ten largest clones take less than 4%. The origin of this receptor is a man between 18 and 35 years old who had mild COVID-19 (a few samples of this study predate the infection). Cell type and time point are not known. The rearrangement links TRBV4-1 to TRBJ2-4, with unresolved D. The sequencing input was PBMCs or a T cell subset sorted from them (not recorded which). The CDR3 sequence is CASSQDGWDKNIQYF. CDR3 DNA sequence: TGCGCCAGCAGCCAAGACGGGTGGGATAAAAACATTCAGTACTTC.